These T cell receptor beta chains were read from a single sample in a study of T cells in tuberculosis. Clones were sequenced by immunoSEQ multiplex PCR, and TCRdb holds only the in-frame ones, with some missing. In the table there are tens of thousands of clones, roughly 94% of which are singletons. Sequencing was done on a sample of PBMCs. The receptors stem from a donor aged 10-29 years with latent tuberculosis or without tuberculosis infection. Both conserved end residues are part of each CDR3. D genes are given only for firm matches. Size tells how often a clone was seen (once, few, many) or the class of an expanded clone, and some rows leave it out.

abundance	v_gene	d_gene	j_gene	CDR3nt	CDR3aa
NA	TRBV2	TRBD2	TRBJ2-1	TGTGCCAGCACTCCCGAGGGGGTAGCGGGAGTAAAGGAGCAGTTCTTC	CASTPEGVAGVKEQFF
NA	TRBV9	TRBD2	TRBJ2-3	TGTGCCAGCAGCCCTGTAGCGGGCGGACCGCAGTATTTT	CASSPVAGGPQYF
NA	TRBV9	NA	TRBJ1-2	TGTGCCAGCAGCGTAGATAAGGGGGGGACGCGAGGCTACACCTTC	CASSVDKGGTRGYTF
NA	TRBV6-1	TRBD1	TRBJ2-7	TGTGCCAGCAGTGAATTACAGGGGATGGGGCAGTACTTC	CASSELQGMGQYF
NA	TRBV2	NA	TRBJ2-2	TGTGCCAGCAGTGAATTTCCAAACACCGGGGAGCTGTTTTTT	CASSEFPNTGELFF
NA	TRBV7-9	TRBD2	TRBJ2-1	TGTGCCAGCAGCATTAGCGGGAGTGAGCAGTTCTTC	CASSISGSEQFF
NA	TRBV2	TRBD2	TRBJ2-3	TGTGCCAGCGGACTAGCGGGAAGAGATACGCAGTATTTT	CASGLAGRDTQYF
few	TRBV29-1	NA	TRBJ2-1	TGCAGCGTTGGGTCGGGAGAAGACGGTGAGCAGTTCTTC	CSVGSGEDGEQFF
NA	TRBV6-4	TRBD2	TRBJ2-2	TGTGCCAGCAGTGTAGCGGGAGATTTCACCGGGGAGCTGTTTTTT	CASSVAGDFTGELFF
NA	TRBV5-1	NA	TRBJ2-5	TGCGCCAGCAGCTTCGGACTGACACAAGAGACCCAGTACTTC	CASSFGLTQETQYF
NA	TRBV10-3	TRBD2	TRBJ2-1	TGTGCCATCCGAAAGACTAGCGGGAGCTACAATGAGCAGTTCTTC	CAIRKTSGSYNEQFF